Detailed here is one T cell receptor (beta chain). This clonotype was observed a handful of times. Which antigen it targets is not known. One base away there is no much larger clone; base qualities are not given. Rearranged TRB sequences spanning V, D and J segments were amplified in a multiplex touch-down PCR with a mixed TRB-A/B primer pool. Illumina adapters and sample indices were attached to the amplicons through two consecutive PCR reactions run with Phusion HS II polymerase. Amplicons were gel-purified with the NucleoSpin Gel and PCR Clean-up kit, then checked with Qubit and an Agilent 2100 Bioanalyzer. Sequencing of the libraries was done on an Illumina MiSeq with paired-end, single-indexed 600-cycle runs. Processing in the source paper ran as follows. TRB sequences were processed with MiXCR versions 2.12 and 3.0.5. Each unique CDR3 nucleotide sequence was treated as one clone, and only productive sequences with two or more reads were kept. Repertoire metrics included Shannon diversity, evenness, clonality (one minus evenness), and alpha-parameterized diversity profiles from alpha 0 to 5. Generation probabilities of clones in paired pre- and post-chemotherapy samples were computed with the IGoR algorithm. TCRdb itself trimmed the public reads at Q25 with fastp, ran MiXCR and retained productive beta chains. Each CDR3 protein gets just one entry, which takes the most common genes and DNA from the rows behind it. None of the V and J calls come from the authors' own analysis; TCRdb made them. The sample includes 8,700 or so distinct CDR3 sequences, with approximately 25% observed a single time. The ten largest clones capture over 2.5% of the sample.

These data belong to a study of T cell repertoires in aging, cancer and after chemotherapy (dated by TCRdb to the late 2010s). Regarding the complete study: Donors spanned six age groups from 30 or younger to 70 or older, with at least three individuals per group. A cohort of 220 or so cancer patients (94 with hematological and some 120 with solid cancers) was assembled, and 95 to 100 healthy donors were included as a reference group. The study profiled peripheral blood TCR beta repertoires from healthy donors and cancer patients to examine immunoaging and T cell reconstitution after chemotherapy. The complete dataset included some 9 million TCR reads. Control TCR repertoires from healthy donors were recorded over several months to years, and clear clonal overlap was observed across re-sampling.

Genomic DNA extracted from peripheral blood, rather than sorted cells or RNA, was used as the source for amplification of TCR beta rearrangements. Study-wide conclusions, independent of this receptor: Untreated patients with hematological or solid cancers showed significantly lower blood TCR diversity and higher clonality than age-matched healthy donors. Declining TCR diversity with age in healthy donors was mainly explained by loss of richness; in cancer patients, loss of evenness also contributed. It was noted by the authors that conclusions about immunological memory after chemotherapy cannot be drawn from the repertoire data. In both cancer cohorts, the median generation probability rose over the chemotherapy interval, which suggests that the repertoire was reconstituted through rebound thymic output.

The germline V gene provides CDR1 SGHTA and CDR2 FQGNSA. Inclusive of the bounding cysteine and phenylalanine, the CDR3 is 16 residues long. Of all the DNA, just the CDR3 is kept, 48 bases in frame from base 1. From V the trimming removes 1 base and from J it removes 6 bases, while the gene matches leave 11 bases of the junction unaccounted for. The receptor's source is a human donor in good health. The sequence links TRBV7-2 to TRBJ1-2, with TRBD1 matching 7 junction bases. Sequencing was carried out using blood. In nucleotide form, the sequence is TGTGCCAGCAGCTTAGGATTAGATAGGGGGCGGGATGGCTACACCTTC. It codes for CASSLGLDRGRDGYTF.